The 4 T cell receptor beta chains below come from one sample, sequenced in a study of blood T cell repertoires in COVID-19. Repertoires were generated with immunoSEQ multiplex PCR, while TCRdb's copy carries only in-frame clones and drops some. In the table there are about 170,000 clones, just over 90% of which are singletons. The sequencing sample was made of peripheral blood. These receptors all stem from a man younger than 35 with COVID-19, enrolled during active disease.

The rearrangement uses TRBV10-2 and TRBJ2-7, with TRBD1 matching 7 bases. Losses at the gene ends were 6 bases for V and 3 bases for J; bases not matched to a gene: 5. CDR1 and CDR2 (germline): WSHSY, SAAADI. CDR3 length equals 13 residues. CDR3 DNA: TGCGCCAGCAGCCGGGACAGCCTCTACGAGCAGTACTTC. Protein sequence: CASSRDSLYEQYF.

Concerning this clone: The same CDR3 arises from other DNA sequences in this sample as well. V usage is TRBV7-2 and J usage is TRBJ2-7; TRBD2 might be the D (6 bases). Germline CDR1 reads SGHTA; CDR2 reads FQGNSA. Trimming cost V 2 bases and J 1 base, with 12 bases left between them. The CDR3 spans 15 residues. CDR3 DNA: TGTGCCAGCAGCTTAAGTTCAGGGAGGTCCTACGAGCAGTACTTC. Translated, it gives CASSLSSGRSYEQYF.

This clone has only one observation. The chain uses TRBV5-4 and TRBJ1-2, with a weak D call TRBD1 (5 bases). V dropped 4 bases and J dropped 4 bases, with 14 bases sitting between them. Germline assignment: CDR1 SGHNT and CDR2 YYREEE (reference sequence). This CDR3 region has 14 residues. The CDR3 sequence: CASSPTTATYGYTF. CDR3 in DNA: TGTGCCAGCAGCCCCACGACAGCAACCTATGGCTACACCTTC.

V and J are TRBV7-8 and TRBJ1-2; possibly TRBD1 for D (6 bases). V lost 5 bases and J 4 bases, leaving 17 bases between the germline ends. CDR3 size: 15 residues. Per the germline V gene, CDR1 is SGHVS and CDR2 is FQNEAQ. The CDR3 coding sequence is TGTGCCAGCAGCCGAGCTACAGGGTGGGGCTATGGCTACACCTTC. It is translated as CASSRATGWGYGYTF.